The 4 T cell receptor beta chains below come from one sample, sequenced in a study of cytotoxic CD8 clonotypes in ibrutinib-treated CLL. Repertoires were generated with immunoSEQ multiplex PCR, while TCRdb's copy carries only in-frame clones and drops some. The table lists about 140,000 clones, 80% of them singletons, with 6.5% to 8% in the top ten. The sample in question was PBMCs, obtained after 36 months of ibrutinib treatment. These receptors all stem from a human donor with chronic lymphocytic leukemia.

This chain connects TRBV13 to TRBJ2-7; 7 bases align to TRBD2. The length of the CDR3 is 15 residues. V lost 2 bases, J lost 0 bases, and 4 bases stayed unmatched. CDR1 PRHDT and CDR2 FYEKMQ come from the germline V gene (reference sequence). The CDR3 region is CASSLTAGYSYEQYF. CDR3 DNA sequence: TGTGCCAGCAGCTTAACAGCGGGGTACTCCTACGAGCAGTACTTC.

In its sample, this clone was seen once. The chain links TRBV2 to TRBJ2-1; 13 bases map to TRBD2. From germline, CDR1 is SNHLY and CDR2 FYNNEI. The CDR3 contains 14 residues. V gave up 9 bases and J gave up 9 bases; unmatched junction bases: 8. The CDR3 coding sequence is TGTGCCAGGACCGGGACTAGCGGGATTGGTGAGCAGTTCTTC. It encodes CARTGTSGIGEQFF. The entire variable domain, with the rest obtained from reference TRBV2 and TRBJ2-1, is as follows: EPEVTQTPSHQVTQMGQEVILRCVPISNHLYFYWYRQILGQKVEFLVSFYNNEISEKSEIFDDQFSVERPDGSNFTLKIRSTKLEDSAMYFCARTGTSGIGEQFFGPGTRLTVL.

The V gene is TRBV21-1, the J gene TRBJ1-5. TRBV21-1 is marked as a pseudogene. The CDR3 is 15 amino acids. Written as DNA, the CDR3 is TGTGCCAGCAGCTCCCACGCCGGGGAATATCAGCCCCAGCATTTT. Amino acid sequence: CASSSHAGEYQPQHF.

V usage is TRBV10-3 and J usage is TRBJ2-4; D is undetermined. V was shortened by 10 bases and J by 7 bases, with 17 bases between the two germline ends. This CDR3 is 13 amino acids long. Germline V gene sequence: CDR1 ENHRY, CDR2 SYGVKD. In DNA form, the CDR3 reads TGTGCCACCTCCGCCGAGCCTGGGAACATTCAGTACTTC. Translation: CATSAEPGNIQYF.